This T cell receptor beta chain was recorded in a study of T cells in Graves' hyperthyroidism and ophthalmopathy. TCR beta CDR3 sequences were amplified from RNA transcripts. HTBI primers were employed in a first-round RT-PCR of the TCR CDR3. Each CDR3 protein gets one entry after TCRdb re-called the multiplex PCR reads with MiXCR. This table has about 400,000 distinct CDR3 sequences, 14% to 15% appearing once. This clonotype was observed at least ten times. Losses at the gene ends were 8 bases for V and 6 bases for J; bases not matched to a gene: 9. The CDR3 extends over 15 amino acids. Germline V gene sequence: CDR1 SNHLY, CDR2 FYNNEI.

Material for sequencing was blood. This clonotype was sampled from a man aged 18 to 30 with Graves' ophthalmopathy. The rearrangement links TRBV2 to TRBJ2-1; TRBD2 aligns across 11 bases. DNA of the CDR3: TGTGCCAGCGTCTTACTAGCGGGAGCTTCCAATGAGCAGTTCTTC. Its protein is CASVLLAGASNEQFF.